This T cell receptor beta chain was captured by sequencing in a study of T cell repertoires in cytomegalovirus infection. Across the study: Public TCR beta signatures provided an indication of both CMV infection and a matching HLA type.

Findings of the study overall: Accumulated public TCR beta family frequency recognized individuals carrying CMV together with the relevant HLA. CMV-specific TCR beta clonotypes restricted by HLA-C dominated the ex vivo response.

The CDR3 is 15 residues long. Trimming shortened V by 8 bases and J by 0 bases, and 16 bases separated the two germline ends. From germline, CDR1 is MNHEY and CDR2 SMNVEV (reference sequence). TCRdb passed the reads through MiXCR, listing each CDR3 protein once. The sample comprises fewer than 550,000 distinct CDR3 sequences, approximately 10% of which are singletons, and around 9.6% rests with the top ten. This clonotype was counted ten times or more. Its target is unknown. Specimen: PBMCs. The sequence derives from a human donor in good health (CMV status not recorded). Some clones in this sample may be carry-over from other donors' samples. The chain carries TRBV27 and TRBJ1-1; a weak D match, TRBD1 (6 bases). The CDR3 DNA reads TGTGCCAGCCCGAGGGGGAACCAGTTGAACACTGAAGCTTTCTTT. It codes for CASPRGNQLNTEAFF.